Below, 5 T cell receptor beta chains from the same sample are listed, as sequenced in a study of blood T cell repertoires in COVID-19 (dated by TCRdb to the early 2020s). Libraries came from the immunoSEQ multiplex PCR assay. The clones in this table, taken by TCRdb from immuneACCESS, are in-frame only. Not every clone is retained; where verified, under half of the shortfall comes from an unresolved V gene, and the cause of the rest is unknown. This sample is represented by hundreds of thousands of clones; approximately 86% of them were singletons. Jointly, the top ten make up around 6.9% of the sample. Sequenced: peripheral blood. The receptors come from a man aged 55 to 70 who had recovered from COVID-19.

This clone has a single count. This chain connects TRBV12-3 or TRBV12-4 to TRBJ2-7; TRBD1 aligns across 7 bases. This CDR3 comprises 13 residues. V was clipped by 5 bases and J by 4 bases; unmatched bases: 5. In nucleotides, the CDR3 is TGTGCCAGCAGTCAGCTGACAGGGTACGAGCAGTACTTC. Its translation is CASSQLTGYEQYF.

The gene calls are TRBV5-6 and TRBJ1-2, with 8 bases that match TRBD1. Trimming cost V 1 base and J 1 base; bases outside gene matches: 6. The CDR3 extends over 16 amino acids. In germline, CDR1 is SGHDT, CDR2 YYEEEE. This chain's CDR3 is CASSLSGQALNYGYTF. CDR3 bases: TGTGCCAGCAGCTTGTCGGGACAGGCGCTTAACTATGGCTACACCTTC.

The V gene is TRBV12-3 or TRBV12-4, the J gene TRBJ2-6, with D possibly TRBD2 on 5 matching bases. Trimming left V 10 bases short and J 1 base short, with 8 bases between. The CDR3 runs 13 residues. In DNA form, the CDR3 reads TGTGCCACCCGGAGGTCTGGGGCCAACGTCCTGACTTTC. Its translation: CATRRSGANVLTF.

J is TRBJ2-1 and V is TRBV5-5, with D possibly matching TRBD2 (6 bases). The V gene's germline CDR1 is SGHKS and CDR2 YYEKEE (reference sequence). The CDR3 consists of 14 residues. V lost 0 bases to trimming and J lost 9 bases, with 13 bases between them. The DNA for the CDR3 is TGTGCCAGCAGCTTGGGAGGAGGGGCGGGTGAGCAGTTCTTC. It translates to CASSLGGGAGEQFF.

The V and J genes are TRBV6-5 and TRBJ1-5, with 7 bases matching TRBD1. Trimming cost V 6 bases and J 7 bases; bases outside gene matches: 6. The CDR3 sequence is 13 residues long. Germline assignment: CDR1 MNHEY and CDR2 SVGAGI. The CDR3 DNA is TGTGCCAGCAGCCCGACAGGGTACCAGCCCCAGCATTTT. Translating it yields CASSPTGYQPQHF.